The 32 T cell receptor beta chains below come from one sample, sequenced in a study of blood T cells in healthy people across ages. A second about 7 to 12 cycle PCR used barcoded and J-beta primers. TCRdb reprocessed the 5' RACE reads via MiXCR and lists one record per CDR3 protein. The data contain about 1.4 million distinct CDR3 sequences, roughly 60% of them seen just once; the ten biggest clones take up roughly 7%. The sequencing input was blood. These receptors all come from a man aged 18 to 30 in good health.

J is TRBJ2-7 and V is TRBV7-2, with D perhaps TRBD1 or TRBD2 (5 bases each). Trimming removed 2 bases at V and 0 bases at J, with 17 bases between. Germline assignment: CDR1 SGHTA and CDR2 FQGNSA. The CDR3 runs to 17 residues. The CDR3 sequence is CASSLPSKGPSSYEQYF. The DNA of the CDR3 is TGTGCCAGCAGCTTACCATCCAAGGGACCCTCCTCCTACGAGCAGTACTTC.

The J gene is TRBJ2-7, the V gene TRBV7-9; D unclear. The length of the CDR3 is 11 residues. The germline V and J ends were trimmed by 9 bases and 2 bases, with 8 bases remaining between them. Looked up from germline, CDR1 is SEHNR and CDR2 is FQNEAQ (reference sequence). CDR3 loop: CARGCPYEQYF. In DNA, the CDR3 is TGTGCCAGGGGGTGCCCCTACGAGCAGTACTTC.

The chain uses TRBV12-3 or TRBV12-4 and TRBJ2-4; 10 bases agree with TRBD2. The last part of the DNA fits TRBJ2-7 better; the J call may be wrong. This CDR3 is 15 amino acids long. The CDR3: CASSPPLAGVYEQYF. CDR3 sequence (DNA): TGTGCCAGCAGTCCGCCTCTAGCGGGGGTTTACGAGCAGTACTTC.

This rearrangement joins TRBV7-9 to TRBJ2-7; either TRBD1 or TRBD2 may fit D (5 bases each). The germline V gene encodes CDR1 SEHNR and CDR2 FQNEAQ (reference sequence). V was pared by 1 base and J by 1 base, with 8 bases between. The CDR3 is made up of 14 amino acids. CDR3 bases: TGTGCCAGCAGCTTAGTTTGGGGGTCCTACGAGCAGTACTTC. This codes for CASSLVWGSYEQYF.

The chain joins TRBV20-1 to TRBJ2-3; D possibly matches TRBD1 or TRBD2 (5 bases each). The CDR3 is 15 residues long. V dropped 3 bases and J dropped 0 bases, with 13 bases sitting between them. CDR1 DFQATT and CDR2 SNEGSKA come from the germline V gene (reference sequence). The DNA of the CDR3 is TGCAGTGCTAGCGACCCGGGGCTCAGCACAGATACGCAGTATTTT. The encoded protein is CSASDPGLSTDTQYF.

The chain is built from TRBV5-1 and TRBJ1-6; TRBD1 is a possible D gene (5 bases). Germline CDR1 and CDR2: SGHRS and YFSETQ. V was clipped by 2 bases and J by 6 bases, with 12 bases between them. The CDR3 totals 15 residues. CDR3 in DNA: TGCGCCAGCAGCTTTGGGGACTCCGCTAATTCACCCCTCCACTTT. Translated: CASSFGDSANSPLHF.

This chain uses TRBV4-3 with TRBJ2-7; 8 bases fit TRBD2. The V segment lost 4 bases and the J segment 4 bases; nucleotides outside the gene matches: 9. The CDR3 contains 15 residues. Per germline, CDR1 LGHNA and CDR2 YSLEER. The chain's CDR3 is CASSPGGGTSYEQYF. CDR3 coding DNA: TGCGCCAGCAGCCCGGGCGGGGGGACCTCATACGAGCAGTACTTC.

The chain employs TRBV4-3 and TRBJ2-5; 10 bases agree with TRBD2. The J call is in doubt because the DNA end fits TRBJ2-7 better. The CDR3 loop spans 17 amino acids. Germline assignment: CDR1 LGHNA and CDR2 YSLEER. DNA for the CDR3: TGCGCCAGCAGCGAGAACAGTCCCCTAGCGGGGGCCTACGAGCAGTACTTC. Translating it yields CASSENSPLAGAYEQYF.

The chain links TRBV20-1 to TRBJ1-6; no clear D. V was clipped by 3 bases and J by 8 bases, with 14 bases between them. From germline, CDR1 is DFQATT and CDR2 SNEGSKA (reference sequence). The CDR3 is 14 residues long. The DNA of the CDR3 is TGCAGTGCTAGGCCTGGGAACGTTTATTCACCCCTCCACTTT. Protein sequence: CSARPGNVYSPLHF.

CDR3 sequence: CASSRSSEGHEQFF. In DNA form, the CDR3 reads TGTGCCAGCAGCCGGAGCAGTGAGGGTCATGAGCAGTTCTTC. The V call is TRBV3-1, the J call TRBJ2-1; the D gene is possibly TRBD2 (5 bases). The CDR3 is 14 amino acids. V gave up 4 bases and J gave up 8 bases, with 15 bases separating them. In germline, CDR1 is LGHDT, CDR2 YNNKEL (reference sequence).

There are a few counts of this clonotype. V and J are TRBV20-1 and TRBJ2-3, with 11 bases that match TRBD2. The CDR3 runs to 15 residues. In germline, CDR1 is DFQATT, CDR2 SNEGSKA (reference sequence). J was trimmed by 3 bases and V by 1 base; bases with no gene match: 3. The CDR3 region has the DNA TGCAGTGCTAGAGTCCTAGCGGGGGGAACAGATACGCAGTATTTT. Translating gives CSARVLAGGTDTQYF.

This chain uses TRBV20-1 with TRBJ2-1; D is unresolved. This CDR3 spans 15 amino acids. Trimming removed 1 base at V and 1 base at J, with 11 bases between. Germline-derived CDR1 and CDR2 are DFQATT and SNEGSKA (reference sequence). The CDR3 reads CSARAMAPSYNEQFF. CDR3 in DNA: TGCAGTGCTAGAGCGATGGCCCCATCCTACAATGAGCAGTTCTTC.

The chain carries TRBV9 and TRBJ2-5; 14 positions agree with TRBD2. The V segment lost 4 bases and the J segment 2 bases; nucleotides outside the gene matches: 13. Germline V gene lookup returns CDR1 SGDLS and CDR2 YYNGEE. The CDR3 totals 19 residues. The CDR3 coding sequence is TGTGCCAGCAGCCCAAAGGGGACTAGCGGGAGAAGGGGGCAAGAGACCCAGTACTTC. Translated: CASSPKGTSGRRGQETQYF.

This clonotype was detected only a few times. This chain connects TRBV7-8 to TRBJ1-1; TRBD1 agrees at 9 bases. The CDR3 spans 15 residues. Germline CDR1 and CDR2: SGHVS and FQNEAQ. V dropped 2 bases and J dropped 5; count of bases not matched to a gene: 6. In DNA form, the CDR3 reads TGTGCCAGCAGCTTACAGGGACAGGGAGGGACTGAAGCTTTCTTT. It yields the protein CASSLQGQGGTEAFF.

This clonotype was counted a few times. The V and J genes are TRBV20-1 and TRBJ1-6; no reliable D call. Germline lookup yields CDR1 DFQATT and CDR2 SNEGSKA (reference sequence). V was cut by 5 bases and J by 5 bases, with 4 bases left in between. The CDR3 contains 11 residues. As DNA, the CDR3 is TGCAGTGCTGAGGATAATTCACCCCTCCACTTT. This encodes CSAEDNSPLHF.

A single count supports this clonotype. This sequence joins TRBV14 and TRBJ2-5; 13 bases line up with TRBD2. CDR1 and CDR2 (germline): SGHDN, FVKESK. The J segment lost 0 bases and the V segment lost 5 bases, leaving 9 bases of the junction unmatched. The CDR3 spans 18 residues. CDR3 DNA: TGTGCCAGCAGCTACTCTCCGGGACTAGCGGGGTACCAAGAGACCCAGTACTTC. It is translated as CASSYSPGLAGYQETQYF.

In this sample, this clonotype turned up a few times. The chain carries TRBV6-2 or TRBV6-3 and TRBJ1-1, with no clear D. CDR1 is MNHEY, CDR2 SVGEGT, per germline. V was cut by 2 bases and J by 0 bases, with 4 bases left in between. This CDR3 is built from 13 residues. CDR3 amino acids: CASSYRLNTEAFF. The CDR3 region has the DNA TGTGCCAGCAGTTACAGGTTGAACACTGAAGCTTTCTTT.

This clonotype was picked up a small number of times. CDR3 loop: CSVEPTSGIYNEQFF. The CDR3 nucleotides are TGCAGCGTTGAACCAACTAGCGGGATTTACAATGAGCAGTTCTTC. The rearrangement uses TRBV29-1 and TRBJ2-1; 10 bases are a match to TRBD2. This CDR3 comprises 15 residues. The J segment lost 4 bases and the V segment lost 2 bases, leaving 5 bases of the junction unmatched. Germline values: CDR1 SQVTM, CDR2 ANQGSEA.

This rearrangement joins TRBV4-2 to TRBJ2-3, with 8 nucleotides matching TRBD2. The CDR3 is made up of 16 amino acids. Trimming cost V 0 bases and J 3 bases; bases outside gene matches: 5. From germline, CDR1 is LGHNA and CDR2 YNFKEQ. The CDR3 DNA sequence: TGTGCCAGCAGCCAAGAGGGCGGGAGGATGACAGATACGCAGTATTTT. Its protein product is CASSQEGGRMTDTQYF.

In its sample, this clonotype was seen once. This rearrangement joins TRBV7-2 to TRBJ2-7; 8 nucleotides align to TRBD2. V lost 4 bases to trimming and J lost 1 base; unmatched junction nucleotides: 6. CDR3 size: 15 residues. Germline loops: CDR1 SGHTA, CDR2 FQGNSA. The chain's CDR3 is CASSSLKRGSYEQYF. CDR3 coding DNA: TGTGCCAGCAGCTCACTCAAGCGGGGGTCCTACGAGCAGTACTTC.

The V gene is TRBV4-1, the J gene TRBJ1-1; 9 bases line up with TRBD1. Trimming took 0 bases from V and 11 from J; bases not matched to a gene: 13. Germline V gene sequence: CDR1 MGHRA, CDR2 YSYEKL. The CDR3 has 16 residues. The CDR3 sequence is CASSQDFRGTGIRAFF. CDR3 DNA sequence: TGCGCCAGCAGCCAAGACTTTCGCGGGACAGGGATCAGGGCTTTCTTT.

This clonotype was detected only once. The V call is TRBV4-2, the J call TRBJ1-5; possibly TRBD1 for D (5 bases). Germline CDR1 reads LGHNA; CDR2 reads YNFKEQ. Between the trimmed V and J ends, which lost 5 bases and 4 bases, there was a span of 15 bases. The CDR3 runs 15 residues. The CDR3 spells CASSSGARSNQPQHF. CDR3 coding DNA: TGTGCCAGCAGCTCCGGGGCCAGATCTAATCAGCCCCAGCATTTT.

This clonotype was recorded many times. The V and J genes are TRBV3-1 and TRBJ2-7; no clear D gene. Germline V gives CDR1 LGHDT, CDR2 YNNKEL (reference sequence). The V gene lost 4 bases and the J gene lost 5 bases, with 6 bases spanning the gap. The CDR3 runs 11 residues. The CDR3 sequence is CASSLSDEQYF. The CDR3 region has the DNA TGTGCCAGCAGCCTATCGGACGAGCAGTACTTC.

The chain combines TRBV4-1 with TRBJ2-1; D is uncertain. This CDR3 spans 13 amino acids. The germline V gene encodes CDR1 MGHRA and CDR2 YSYEKL. V was shortened by 0 bases and J by 9 bases, with 9 bases between the two germline ends. The CDR3 DNA reads as TGCGCCAGCAGCCAAGATCCCGGCAGTGAGCAGTTCTTC. This gives the protein CASSQDPGSEQFF.

The chain has TRBV4-1 and TRBJ1-1; D not resolved. V was trimmed by 3 bases and J by 7 bases, leaving 6 bases between them. The germline gives CDR1 MGHRA, CDR2 YSYEKL. The CDR3 has 11 amino acids. Here the CDR3 DNA reads TGCGCCAGCAGCCACCAGCTTGAAGCTTTCTTT. The encoded protein is CASSHQLEAFF.

The genes are TRBV18 and TRBJ2-3; 8 positions agree with TRBD1. CDR1 KGHSH and CDR2 LQKENI come from the germline V gene. The CDR3 runs 14 residues. After removal of 6 bases from V and 4 bases from J, the junction contained 6 bases not matched to a gene. CDR3 loop: CASSPDRAADTQYF. CDR3 coding DNA: TGTGCCAGCTCGCCGGACAGGGCGGCAGATACGCAGTATTTT.

The rearrangement joins TRBV4-3 to TRBJ2-1; D is undetermined. The germline CDR1 and CDR2 sequences are LGHNA and YSLEER. The CDR3 spans 13 residues. Trimming shortened V by 1 base and J by 8 bases, and 9 bases separated the two germline ends. The CDR3 protein is CASSQVGIYEQFF. The CDR3 bases are TGCGCCAGCAGCCAAGTGGGTATCTATGAGCAGTTCTTC.

DNA of the CDR3: TGCAGTGCTAGAGAGGGGGGGACTAGCACAGATACGCAGTATTTT. This encodes CSAREGGTSTDTQYF. V usage is TRBV20-1 and J usage is TRBJ2-3, with 7 positions matching TRBD2. This CDR3 has 15 amino acids. CDR1 and CDR2 (germline): DFQATT, SNEGSKA (reference sequence). After removal of 0 bases from V and 0 bases from J, the junction contained 3 bases not matched to a gene.

This clonotype was seen only a few times. In DNA form, the CDR3 reads TGTGCCACCTGGGGGGACACAGATACGCAGTATTTT. It specifies CATWGDTDTQYF. The rearrangement joins TRBV6-5 to TRBJ2-3; tentative D call: TRBD2 (6 bases). Looked up from germline, CDR1 is MNHEY and CDR2 is SVGAGI. The CDR3 runs to 12 residues. The germline V and J ends were trimmed by 10 bases and 2 bases, with 10 bases remaining between them.

V usage is TRBV20-1 and J usage is TRBJ2-7; a weak D match, TRBD2 (5 bases). CDR1 and CDR2 (germline): DFQATT, SNEGSKA (reference sequence). The CDR3 runs to 13 residues. Trimming took off 2 bases at V and 5 bases at J, with 13 bases between the two ends. The CDR3 loop reads CSARPLGSNEQYF. The CDR3 DNA is TGCAGTGCTAGACCCTTGGGGAGCAACGAGCAGTACTTC.

This chain connects TRBV27 to TRBJ2-7, with TRBD2 matching 12 bases. Germline CDR1 and CDR2: MNHEY and SMNVEV (reference sequence). Trimming cost V 5 bases and J 5 bases; bases outside gene matches: 7. The length of the CDR3 is 15 residues. CDR3 amino acids: CASSPRTSGTHEQYF. CDR3 sequence (DNA): TGTGCCAGCAGTCCCAGGACTAGCGGGACTCACGAGCAGTACTTC.

The CDR3 loop is CASSVDWGQAYEQFF. The CDR3, as DNA: TGTGCCAGCAGCGTAGATTGGGGGCAGGCCTATGAGCAGTTCTTC. The V gene is TRBV9, the J gene TRBJ2-1, with D maybe TRBD1 (6 bases). Germline V gives CDR1 SGDLS, CDR2 YYNGEE. Trimming removed 0 bases at V and 8 bases at J, with 15 bases between. This CDR3 is 15 amino acids long.